The 30 T cell receptor beta chains reported below all come from one sample, sequenced in a study of T cell responses to AZD1222 COVID-19 vaccine. The table came from immunoSEQ multiplex PCR; TCRdb's copy has only in-frame clones and leaves some out. This sample carries 100,000 to 150,000 clones, approximately 91% of them seen once, and the ten largest clones take less than 2%. This specimen consisted of peripheral blood, obtained 28 days after the second AZD1222 dose. The receptors derive from an adult who received the AZD1222 COVID-19 vaccine.

The chain recombines TRBV15 with TRBJ1-6, with TRBD1 matching over 7 bases. Trimming took 5 bases from V and 2 from J; bases not matched to a gene: 3. The CDR3 covers 15 residues. Germline loops: CDR1 LNHNV, CDR2 YYDKDF (reference sequence). CDR3 residues: CATSGGTAYNSPLHF. The DNA for the CDR3 is TGTGCCACCAGCGGAGGGACAGCCTATAATTCACCCCTCCACTTT. Full variable domain (remainder filled in from reference TRBV15 and TRBJ1-6): DAMVIQNPRYQVTQFGKPVTLSCSQTLNHNVMYWYQQKSSQAPKLLFHYYDKDFNNEADTPDNFQSRRPNTSFCFLDIRSPGLGDTAMYLCATSGGTAYNSPLHFGNGTRLTVT.

Only one count was recorded for this clone. The gene calls are TRBV18 and TRBJ1-1; 7 bases agree with TRBD1. The CDR3 has 12 residues. The V gene's germline CDR1 is KGHSH and CDR2 LQKENI. V lost 2 bases, J lost 11 bases, and 5 bases stayed unmatched. CDR3 DNA sequence: TGTGCCAGCTCACCAGGAGACAGGGCGGCTTTCTTT. As protein: CASSPGDRAAFF.

This clone was seen just once. CDR3 sequence: CASSSLQTNTEAFF. The CDR3, as DNA: TGTGCCAGCAGCTCATTACAGACGAACACTGAAGCTTTCTTT. The chain uses TRBV5-4 and TRBJ1-1; D is uncertain. The CDR3 spans 14 residues. Germline-derived CDR1 and CDR2 are SGHNT and YYREEE (reference sequence). Trimming took off 3 bases at V and 1 base at J, with 10 bases between the two ends. The full variable domain, completed using reference TRBV5-4 and TRBJ1-1, is ETGVTQSPTHLIKTRGQQVTLRCSSQSGHNTVSWYQQALGQGPQFIFQYYREEENGRGNFPPRFSGLQFPNYSSELNVNALELDDSALYLCASSSLQTNTEAFFGQGTRLTVV.

This chain uses TRBV18 with TRBJ1-3; D not resolved. The CDR3 is 16 amino acids. Germline V lookup: CDR1 KGHSH, CDR2 LQKENI. The ends were cut back, 0 bases at V and 0 bases at J, with 9 bases in the middle. CDR3 region: CASSPPNGVSGNTIYF. In nucleotides, the CDR3 is TGTGCCAGCTCACCACCAAACGGGGTCTCTGGAAACACCATATATTTT.

The chain joins TRBV11-2 to TRBJ2-3; weak D call: TRBD1 (6 bases). The germline CDR1 and CDR2 sequences are SGHAT and FQNNGV. The CDR3 contains 16 residues. V was cut by 4 bases and J by 1 base, with 15 bases left in between. The CDR3 loop is CASSSEASGGTDTQYF. Here the CDR3 DNA reads TGTGCCAGCAGCTCAGAAGCTTCAGGGGGCACAGATACGCAGTATTTT.

This sequence joins TRBV3-1 (or the pseudogene TRBV3-2) and TRBJ2-3, with D perhaps TRBD1 (5 bases). The V gene's germline CDR1 is LGHDT and CDR2 YNNKEL (reference sequence). There are 16 residues in the CDR3. V dropped 4 bases and J dropped 4 bases, with 18 bases sitting between them. The CDR3 protein is CASSRRAGMSADTQYF. CDR3 bases: TGTGCCAGCAGCCGCAGGGCAGGGATGTCAGCAGATACGCAGTATTTT.

In regard to this clone: The sample carries other DNA sequences with the same CDR3. The chain uses TRBV12-3 or TRBV12-4 and TRBJ1-2; 7 bases fit TRBD1. With V trimmed by 5 bases and J by 7 bases, 4 bases remained unmatched. CDR3 size: 12 residues. In DNA form, the CDR3 reads TGTGCCAGCAGTCTTACAGGGGCTGGCTACACCTTC. Its protein product is CASSLTGAGYTF.

This clone was recorded only once. The chain couples TRBV19 to TRBJ1-4; D perhaps matches TRBD1 (6 bases). Germline lookup yields CDR1 LNHDA and CDR2 SQIVND (reference sequence). The CDR3 extends over 16 amino acids. The V gene lost 5 bases and the J gene lost 1 base, with 14 bases spanning the gap. This chain's CDR3 is CASSPQRGRTNEKLFF. The CDR3 DNA reads TGTGCCAGTAGTCCTCAGAGGGGGAGAACTAATGAAAAACTGTTTTTT. The full variable domain, completed using reference TRBV19 and TRBJ1-4, is DGGITQSPKYLFRKEGQNVTLSCEQNLNHDAMYWYRQDPGQGLRLIYYSQIVNDFQKGDIAEGYSVSREKKESFPLTVTSAQKNPTAFYLCASSPQRGRTNEKLFFGSGTQLSVL.

The V gene is TRBV2, the J gene TRBJ1-1; TRBD1 is a possible D gene (5 bases). Trimming stripped 4 bases from V and 3 bases from J, with 15 bases between. From germline, CDR1 is SNHLY and CDR2 FYNNEI. This CDR3 has 15 residues. CDR3 loop: CASSGPAGIDTEAFF. In DNA, the CDR3 is TGTGCCAGCAGTGGGCCGGCAGGGATTGACACTGAAGCTTTCTTT.

This rearrangement joins TRBV5-1 to TRBJ1-1, with D maybe TRBD1 (5 bases). The ends were cut back, 0 bases at V and 8 bases at J, with 17 bases in the middle. Germline V gene sequence: CDR1 SGHRS, CDR2 YFSETQ. The CDR3 consists of 15 residues. The CDR3 sequence is CASSLVVGQGREAFF. As DNA, the CDR3 is TGCGCCAGCAGCTTGGTGGTTGGGCAGGGCAGAGAAGCTTTCTTT. The full variable domain, rest sourced from reference TRBV5-1 and TRBJ1-1, is KAGVTQTPRYLIKTRGQQVTLSCSPISGHRSVSWYQQTPGQGLQFLFEYFSETQRNKGNFPGRFSGRQFSNSRSEMNVSTLELGDSALYLCASSLVVGQGREAFFGQGTRLTVV.

DNA of the CDR3: TGTGCCAGCGGCTCCCTCGGACAGGGGGAGGAAAAACTGTTTTTT. Translation: CASGSLGQGEEKLFF. The chain is built from TRBV25-1 and TRBJ1-4, with TRBD1 matching over 10 bases. The length of the CDR3 is 15 residues. V was clipped by 8 bases and J by 8 bases; unmatched bases: 11. Germline loops: CDR1 MGHDK, CDR2 SYGVNS.

In its sample, this clone was seen a few times. In nucleotides, the CDR3 is TGCGCCAGCAGTGAGTTCTCGAAGAACACCGGGGAGCTGTTTTTT. It is translated as CASSEFSKNTGELFF. The rearrangement uses TRBV10-1 and TRBJ2-2; no definite D call. The V gene's germline CDR1 is WNHNN and CDR2 SYGVQD (reference sequence). Trimming shortened V by 1 base and J by 1 base, and 7 bases separated the two germline ends. This CDR3 comprises 15 residues.

This clone was seen only once. The chain recombines TRBV19 with TRBJ1-1; D gene ambiguous. This CDR3 comprises 16 residues. Looked up from germline, CDR1 is LNHDA and CDR2 is SQIVND (reference sequence). V shed 4 bases and J shed 1 base, with 16 bases lying between them. For the CDR3, the DNA is TGTGCCAGTAGTACGTTATCAACTGGAAGGAACACTGAAGCTTTCTTT. Amino acid sequence: CASSTLSTGRNTEAFF.

The rearrangement links TRBV11-1 to TRBJ2-2, with TRBD2 matching 8 bases. The CDR3 consists of 15 residues. Germline CDR1 and CDR2: SGHAT and FQDESV (reference sequence). With V trimmed by 5 bases and J by 0 bases, 2 bases remained unmatched. CDR3 residues: CASSGLASNTGELFF. The CDR3 bases are TGTGCCAGCAGCGGACTAGCTTCGAACACCGGGGAGCTGTTTTTT.

The rearrangement uses TRBV5-1 and TRBJ2-7; 7 bases are shared with TRBD1. V shed 0 bases, J shed 6 bases, and the junction held 3 bases outside the gene matches. The V gene's germline CDR1 is SGHRS and CDR2 YFSETQ. The CDR3 sequence is 13 residues long. The CDR3 region is CASSLGQGGEQYV. The CDR3 DNA reads TGCGCCAGCAGCTTGGGACAGGGCGGCGAGCAGTACGTC.

The chain joins TRBV28 to TRBJ1-6; a possible D gene is TRBD1 (5 bases). The CDR3 is 14 amino acids. Germline values: CDR1 MDHEN, CDR2 SYDVKM. The V gene lost 5 bases and the J gene lost 7 bases, with 12 bases spanning the gap. The CDR3 protein is CASSTGRRNSPLHF. For the CDR3, the DNA is TGTGCCAGCAGTACAGGACGGAGAAATTCACCCCTCCACTTT.

The J gene is TRBJ2-3, the V gene TRBV5-1; possibly TRBD1 for D (6 bases). Germline V lookup: CDR1 SGHRS, CDR2 YFSETQ. Between the trimmed V and J ends, which lost 1 base and 7 bases, there was a span of 25 bases. CDR3 size: 18 residues. CDR3 sequence: CASSLWEFSEGVGNTQYF. CDR3 in DNA: TGCGCCAGCAGCTTGTGGGAGTTCAGCGAGGGGGTAGGAAATACGCAGTATTTT.

This clone was detected only a few times. A much larger clone is a single base away; this may be a read error. Additional DNA sequences in this sample encode the identical CDR3. The V gene is TRBV19, the J gene TRBJ1-1; no firm D call. CDR3 size: 13 residues. Trimming took off 5 bases at V and 0 bases at J, with 7 bases between the two ends. Germline CDR1 is LNHDA and CDR2 is SQIVND (reference sequence). This chain's CDR3 is CASSFTLNTEAFF. CDR3 DNA: TGTGCCAGTAGTTTTACGTTGAACACTGAAGCTTTCTTT.

The chain links TRBV5-8 to TRBJ1-1, with TRBD1 identical over 12 bases. Germline CDR1 is SGHTS and CDR2 is YDEGEE. This CDR3 is 17 amino acids long. Trimming at V came to 4 bases and at J to 0 bases, leaving 7 bases not matched to a gene. CDR3 sequence reads: CASSEGTGGVMNTEAFF. CDR3 sequence (DNA): TGTGCCAGCAGCGAAGGGACAGGGGGCGTCATGAACACTGAAGCTTTCTTT.

The sample holds one count of this clone. The gene calls are TRBV21-1 and TRBJ1-2. TRBV21-1 is a documented pseudogene. The CDR3 extends over 17 amino acids. The CDR3 loop reads CASSKPPGRGYRVGYTF. The CDR3 DNA follows: TGTGCCAGCAGCAAACCCCCAGGGCGGGGATATCGAGTGGGCTACACCTTC.

As DNA, the CDR3 is TGTGCCAGCAGCCGTCGACTAGCCCATGAGCAGTTCTTC. Its translation: CASSRRLAHEQFF. This chain joins TRBV6-2 or TRBV6-3 and TRBJ2-1; 7 nucleotides agree with TRBD2. The CDR3 has 13 amino acids. Germline assignment: CDR1 MNHEY and CDR2 SVGEGT. The V and J ends lost 6 bases and 8 bases, in that order; junction bases with no gene match: 7.

The chain uses TRBV19 and TRBJ1-1, with TRBD1 identical over 9 bases. CDR1 is LNHDA, CDR2 SQIVND, per germline (reference sequence). This CDR3 is built from 15 residues. The trim removed 5 bases at V and 1 base at J, leaving 5 bases unmatched. The DNA of the CDR3 is TGTGCCAGTAGTCTCACAGGGGGCCCGAACACTGAAGCTTTCTTT. It is translated as CASSLTGGPNTEAFF.

This chain uses TRBV7-8 with TRBJ1-3; no definite D call. The length of the CDR3 is 15 residues. Germline V lookup: CDR1 SGHVS, CDR2 FQNEAQ. Deletions cut 4 bases from V and 0 bases from J, with 10 bases between. The CDR3 here is CASSSVQGSGNTIYF. The DNA of the CDR3 is TGTGCCAGCAGCTCGGTCCAAGGCTCTGGAAACACCATATATTTT.

The chain employs TRBV6-1 and TRBJ2-5, with D perhaps matching TRBD2 (7 bases). Germline CDR1 and CDR2: MNHNS and SASEGT. The CDR3 loop spans 18 amino acids. Trimming left V 0 bases short and J 3 bases short, with 20 bases between. The CDR3: CASSEAPIRGAGEETQYF. CDR3 coding DNA: TGTGCCAGCAGTGAAGCTCCTATCCGGGGGGCGGGAGAAGAGACCCAGTACTTC.

J is TRBJ2-5 and V is TRBV10-3, with D possibly matching TRBD2 (6 bases). The V end was cut by 10 bases, the J end by 5 bases, with 17 bases between. Germline CDR1 ENHRY, CDR2 SYGVKD. CDR3 length: 13 residues. CDR3 DNA: TGTGCCACTTCTCTCGGGGGTAGGGAGACCCAGTACTTC. Translated: CATSLGGRETQYF.

The rearrangement joins TRBV9 to TRBJ1-6, with TRBD1 as a possible D gene (5 bases). Germline V gene data show CDR1 as SGDLS and CDR2 as YYNGEE. V shed 3 bases and J shed 1 base, with 11 bases lying between them. CDR3 length: 16 amino acids. The CDR3 coding sequence is TGTGCCAGCAGCGCAGACAGTTTTTCCTATAATTCACCCCTCCACTTT. Amino acids: CASSADSFSYNSPLHF. Supplemented by reference TRBV9 and TRBJ1-6, the full variable domain reads DSGVTQTPKHLITATGQRVTLRCSPRSGDLSVYWYQQSLDQGLQFLIQYYNGEERAKGNILERFSAQQFPDLHSELNLSSLELGDSALYFCASSADSFSYNSPLHFGNGTRLTVT.

The sample holds a few counts of this clone. CDR3 in DNA: TGTGCCAGCAGTCCACGGGACAGGGGAATATGGGTTGGAAACACCATATATTTT. Its protein product is CASSPRDRGIWVGNTIYF. The chain joins TRBV2 to TRBJ1-3; 10 bases align to TRBD1. The trim removed 5 bases at V and 3 bases at J, leaving 13 bases unmatched. Per germline, CDR1 SNHLY and CDR2 FYNNEI. The CDR3 runs to 18 residues.

This clone has a single count. The V call is TRBV19, the J call TRBJ1-4; no definite D call. The length of the CDR3 is 14 residues. Trimming took off 3 bases at V and 5 bases at J, with 10 bases between the two ends. Germline V gene lookup returns CDR1 LNHDA and CDR2 SQIVND (reference sequence). CDR3 bases: TGTGCCAGTAGTATGACGGGGATAAATGAAAAACTGTTTTTT. Amino acids: CASSMTGINEKLFF.

The chain is built from TRBV7-2 and TRBJ2-7; weak D call: TRBD2 (5 bases). The V end lost 1 base, the J end lost 5 bases, and 12 bases lay between the germline ends. CDR3 length: 14 residues. Per germline, CDR1 SGHTA and CDR2 FQGNSA. CDR3 coding DNA: TGTGCCAGCAGCTTAGATTGGACTGACGACGAGCAGTACTTC. Translation: CASSLDWTDDEQYF.

The chain has TRBV19 and TRBJ1-6, with D hard to call. Trimming removed 9 bases at V and 5 bases at J, with 11 bases between. This CDR3 is built from 13 residues. The germline V gene has CDR1 LNHDA and CDR2 SQIVND (reference sequence). CDR3 sequence (DNA): TGTGCCAGCAGAGGACTCCATAATTCACCCCTCCACTTT. It encodes CASRGLHNSPLHF.